This entry is about one T cell receptor beta chain. This sample was taken from a study of blood T cell repertoires in COVID-19. For the study at large: Samples came from the United States, Italy and Spain, spanning acute and convalescent COVID-19. The cDNA or gDNA used as material had been derived from T cells, B-cell-depleted T cells, or PBMCs.

As handled by the study authors: How many nucleated cells were present was estimated from reference gene primer amplification. Clones were sequenced by immunoSEQ multiplex PCR, and TCRdb holds only the in-frame ones, with some missing. V and J calls and clone size are copied from that table; D and trimming were computed from the DNA. The sample yields roughly 59,000 clones, about four fifths seen once. J gave up 3 bases and V 3 bases, and 5 bases lay outside the gene matches. The CDR3 consists of 14 residues. Germline V gene lookup returns CDR1 DFQATT and CDR2 SNEGSKA (reference sequence). The receptor was isolated from a human donor in a cohort sampled during active COVID-19. The sequenced material came from peripheral blood. The chain couples TRBV20-1 to TRBJ2-1; the match to TRBD2 covers 7 bases. CDR3 protein: CSASSSGIYNEQFF. CDR3 sequence (DNA): TGCAGTGCTAGTTCTAGCGGTATCTACAATGAGCAGTTCTTC.